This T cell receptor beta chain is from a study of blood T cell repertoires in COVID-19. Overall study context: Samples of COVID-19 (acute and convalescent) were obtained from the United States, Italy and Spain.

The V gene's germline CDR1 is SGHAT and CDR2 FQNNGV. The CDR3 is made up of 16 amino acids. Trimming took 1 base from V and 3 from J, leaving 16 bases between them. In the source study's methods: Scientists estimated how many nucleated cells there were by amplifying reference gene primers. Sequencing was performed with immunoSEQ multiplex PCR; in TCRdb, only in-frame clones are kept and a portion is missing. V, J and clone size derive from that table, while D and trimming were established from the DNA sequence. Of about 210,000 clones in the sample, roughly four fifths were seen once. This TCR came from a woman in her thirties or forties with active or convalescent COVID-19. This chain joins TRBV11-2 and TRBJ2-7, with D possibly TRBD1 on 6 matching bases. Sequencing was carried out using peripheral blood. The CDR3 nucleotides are TGTGCCAGCAGCTTAGGGACAGTCAGCCCCAACTACGAGCAGTACTTC. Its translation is CASSLGTVSPNYEQYF.